The TCR beta chain under discussion was sequenced for a study of T-cell reconstitution after alpha-beta-depleted transplantation in children. Study-level points and caveats: T-cell counts and diversity were attributed mostly to newly produced T cells one year after transplant. At around two months after transplant, the alpha-beta T cells were reportedly derived from several hundred expanded clones that came from non-depleted graft cells. Surviving recipient T cells and thymic progenitors underlay high day-60 TCRbeta diversity in some patients.

Unique molecular identifiers were incorporated during preparation of the TCRbeta library. TCRdb independently ran MiXCR on the PCR reads; one entry per CDR3 protein. Altogether nearly 200,000 distinct CDR3 sequences are present, 5.5% to 7% being singletons, with the ten largest covering around 4.4%. Germline loops: CDR1 MNHNY, CDR2 SVGAGI (reference sequence). Trimming shortened V by 2 bases and J by 5 bases, and 6 bases separated the two germline ends. This CDR3 has 13 residues. This clonotype appeared many times. Its specificity is unknown. Here the sequenced sample was PBMCs, taken before TCRalphabeta/CD19-depleted stem cell transplant. V usage is TRBV6-6 and J usage is TRBJ2-2, with D possibly TRBD2 on 6 matching bases. The source of this sequence is a girl younger than two with combined immunodeficiency, due to receive a stem cell transplant. CDR3 sequence: CASSYGGTGELFF. The CDR3 DNA follows: TGTGCCAGCAGTTACGGAGGGACCGGGGAGCTGTTTTTT.